The T cell receptor (beta chain) under discussion was sequenced for a study of blood T cell repertoires in COVID-19. Study in general: Sources were T cells, B-cell-depleted T cells, or PBMCs; the material itself was cDNA or gDNA.

This clone was seen more than once but under ten times. TCRdb's copy holds only in-frame clones and misses some; the assay was immunoSEQ multiplex PCR. The data hold some 170,000 clones, with around 85% observed a single time. Per the germline V gene, CDR1 is MNHEY and CDR2 is SMNVEV (reference sequence). This CDR3 has 13 amino acids. With 3 bases removed from V and 6 bases from J, the gap between germline ends came to 10 bases. This clonotype was sampled from a woman aged 55-75 years with acute or convalescent COVID-19. The sample taken for sequencing was peripheral blood. The rearrangement links TRBV27 to TRBJ2-3; D uncertain. CDR3 DNA: TGTGCCAGCAGTTTCTACCGCTCGGATACGCAGTATTTT. Translated: CASSFYRSDTQYF.